This TCR beta chain was identified during a study of blood T cell repertoires in COVID-19. Study as a whole: Spain, Italy and the United States supplied samples that represented acute and convalescent COVID-19.

This CDR3 spans 15 amino acids. Trimming at V came to 2 bases and at J to 8 bases, leaving 5 bases not matched to a gene. Germline values: CDR1 LGHDT, CDR2 YNNKEL (reference sequence). TCRdb keeps only in-frame clones here, not all; method: immunoSEQ multiplex PCR. The table records a few hundred thousand clones, roughly 87% of them present only once. The source material was PBMCs or T cells enriched from blood (not recorded which). The V gene is TRBV3-1 (or the pseudogene TRBV3-2), the J gene TRBJ2-2, with 10 bases identical to TRBD2. The sequence was collected from a woman aged 18-35 years who had recovered from COVID-19. The CDR3 sequence: CASSQLAGVRGELFF. The CDR3 nucleotides are TGTGCCAGCAGCCAACTAGCGGGAGTTAGAGGGGAGCTGTTTTTT.